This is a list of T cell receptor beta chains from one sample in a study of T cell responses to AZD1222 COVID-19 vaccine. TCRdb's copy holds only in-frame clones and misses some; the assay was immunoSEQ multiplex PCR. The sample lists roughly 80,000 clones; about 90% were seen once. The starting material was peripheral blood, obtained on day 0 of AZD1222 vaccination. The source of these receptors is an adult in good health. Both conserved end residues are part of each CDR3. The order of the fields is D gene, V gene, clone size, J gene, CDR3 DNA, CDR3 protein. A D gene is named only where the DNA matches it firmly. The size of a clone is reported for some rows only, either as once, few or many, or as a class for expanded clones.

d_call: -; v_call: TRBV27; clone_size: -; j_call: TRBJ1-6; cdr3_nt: TGTGCCAGCAGCCCCACAACCTGGGGTGCGGGTATCACCTATAATTCACCCCTCCACTTT; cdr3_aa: CASSPTTWGAGITYNSPLHF
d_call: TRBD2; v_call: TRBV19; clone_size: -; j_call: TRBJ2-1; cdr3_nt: TGTGCCAGTAGCAACATACTAGCGGGAGGTTACAATGAGCAGTTCTTC; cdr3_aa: CASSNILAGGYNEQFF
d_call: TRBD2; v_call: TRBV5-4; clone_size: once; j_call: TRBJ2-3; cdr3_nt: TGTGCCAGCAGCCCCCGGGGGGGGGCCGTGGATACGCAGTATTTT; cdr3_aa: CASSPRGGAVDTQYF
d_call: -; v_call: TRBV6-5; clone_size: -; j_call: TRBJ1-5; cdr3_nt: TGTGCCAGCAGTTATCAGTGGGGGCCGTCCCAGCATTTT; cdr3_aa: CASSYQWGPSQHF
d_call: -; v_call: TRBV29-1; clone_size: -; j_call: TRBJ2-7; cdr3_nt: TGCAGCGTTGCCCCTAGCAGGTCGAGCTACGAGCAGTACTTC; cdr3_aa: CSVAPSRSSYEQYF
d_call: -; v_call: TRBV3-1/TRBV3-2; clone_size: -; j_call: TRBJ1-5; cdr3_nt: TGTGCCAGCAGCCAAGGAGGAAATAGCAATCAGCCCCAGCATTTT; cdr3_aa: CASSQGGNSNQPQHF
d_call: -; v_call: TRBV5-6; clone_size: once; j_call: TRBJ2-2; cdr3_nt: TGTGCCAGCAGCTTGGGACCTCCGAGGGGGGAGCTGTTTTTT; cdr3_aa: CASSLGPPRGELFF
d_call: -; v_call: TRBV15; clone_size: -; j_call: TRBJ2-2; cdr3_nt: TGTGCCACCAGCAGGGACTTACTAGGCGGGGAGCTGTTTTTT; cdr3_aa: CATSRDLLGGELFF
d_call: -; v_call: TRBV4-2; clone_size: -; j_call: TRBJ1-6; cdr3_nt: TGTGCCAGCAGCCTGAGCGGGCAGGTTCGTTCTTCACCCCTCCACTTT; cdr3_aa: CASSLSGQVRSSPLHF
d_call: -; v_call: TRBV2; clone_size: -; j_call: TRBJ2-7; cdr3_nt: TGTGCCAGCAGTGATCGTGGGAGCTCCTACGAGCAGTACTTC; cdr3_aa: CASSDRGSSYEQYF
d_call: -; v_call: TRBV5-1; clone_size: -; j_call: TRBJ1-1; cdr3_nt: TGCGCCAGCAGCCACGAACAGAGGGGCACTGAAGCTTTCTTT; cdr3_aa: CASSHEQRGTEAFF
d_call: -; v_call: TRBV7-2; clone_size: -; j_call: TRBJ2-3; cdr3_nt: TGTGCCAGCAGCGGCGCGGGGCCGGATACGCAGTATTTT; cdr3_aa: CASSGAGPDTQYF
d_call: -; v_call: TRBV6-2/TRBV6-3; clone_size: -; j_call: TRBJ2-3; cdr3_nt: TGTGCCAGCAGTTACTCGTTCCAGGTGACAGATACGCAGTATTTT; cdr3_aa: CASSYSFQVTDTQYF
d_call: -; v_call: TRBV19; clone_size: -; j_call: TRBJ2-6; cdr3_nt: TGTGCCAGTAGTATAGGGCCAGGGTACGGTGGGGCCAACGTCCTGACTTTC; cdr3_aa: CASSIGPGYGGANVLTF
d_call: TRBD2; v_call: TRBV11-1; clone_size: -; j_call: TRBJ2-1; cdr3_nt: TGTGCCAGCAGCGAAGGGACTATGTATGAGCAGTTCTTC; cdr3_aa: CASSEGTMYEQFF
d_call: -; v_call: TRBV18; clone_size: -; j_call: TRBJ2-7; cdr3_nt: TGTGCCAGCTCACCCTTCGGGAGTGATTACGAGCAGTACTTC; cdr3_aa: CASSPFGSDYEQYF
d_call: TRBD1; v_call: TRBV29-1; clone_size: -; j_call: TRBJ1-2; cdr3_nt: TGCAGCGTTACGCCCGGGACAGCCAACTATGGCTACACCTTC; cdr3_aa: CSVTPGTANYGYTF
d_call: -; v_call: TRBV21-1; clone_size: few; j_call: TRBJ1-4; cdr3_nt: TGTGCCAGCACCTTGGACAGGGGGAATGAAAAACTGTTTTTT; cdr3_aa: CASTLDRGNEKLFF
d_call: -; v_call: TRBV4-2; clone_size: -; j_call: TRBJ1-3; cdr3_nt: TGTGCCAGCAGCCAAGGTAGCGGGTCCTCTGGAAACACCATATATTTT; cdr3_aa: CASSQGSGSSGNTIYF
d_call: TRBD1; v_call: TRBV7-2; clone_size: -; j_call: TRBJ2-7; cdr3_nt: TGTGCCAGCAGCTTCGCGGGACAGGGCGTCTACGAGCAGTACTTC; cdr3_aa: CASSFAGQGVYEQYF
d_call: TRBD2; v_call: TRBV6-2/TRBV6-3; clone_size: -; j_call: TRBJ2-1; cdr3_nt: TGTGCCAGCAGTTACGACGGGACTAGCGTTAATGAGCAGTTCTTC; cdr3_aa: CASSYDGTSVNEQFF
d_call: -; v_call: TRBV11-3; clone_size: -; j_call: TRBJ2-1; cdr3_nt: TGTGCCAGCAGCTTAGGGGAGGTGGGTGAGCAGTTCTTC; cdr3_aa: CASSLGEVGEQFF
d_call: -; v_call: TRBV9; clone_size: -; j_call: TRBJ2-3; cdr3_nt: TGTGCCAGCAGCGTAGAACGCCCAGATACGCAGTATTTT; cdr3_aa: CASSVERPDTQYF
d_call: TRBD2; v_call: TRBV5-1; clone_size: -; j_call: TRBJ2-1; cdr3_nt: TGCGCCAGCAGTTCCCAGGACGGCGGGAGCAATGAGCAGTTCTTC; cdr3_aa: CASSSQDGGSNEQFF
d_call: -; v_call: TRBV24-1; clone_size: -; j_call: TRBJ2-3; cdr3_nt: TGTGCCACCACACGAGGGGGGCCCACAGATACGCAGTATTTT; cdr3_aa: CATTRGGPTDTQYF
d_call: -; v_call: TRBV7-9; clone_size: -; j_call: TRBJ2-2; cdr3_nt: TGTGCCAGCAGCCAAGATACTTCCATCGGGGAGCTGTTTTTT; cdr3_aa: CASSQDTSIGELFF
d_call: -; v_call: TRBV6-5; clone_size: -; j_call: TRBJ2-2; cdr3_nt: TGTGCCAGCAGTTACGGGGGGCTAGCGCGGACCGGGGAGCTGTTTTTT; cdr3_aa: CASSYGGLARTGELFF
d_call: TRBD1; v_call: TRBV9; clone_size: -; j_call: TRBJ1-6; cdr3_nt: TGTGCCAGCAGCGGCGTGGACAGGGATTGGACACCCCTCCACTTT; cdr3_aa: CASSGVDRDWTPLHF
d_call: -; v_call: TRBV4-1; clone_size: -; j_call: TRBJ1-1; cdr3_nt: TGCGCCAGCAGCCAAGACAGGGACACTGAAGCTTTCTTT; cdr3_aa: CASSQDRDTEAFF
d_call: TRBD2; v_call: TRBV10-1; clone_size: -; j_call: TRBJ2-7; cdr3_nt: TGCGCCAGCGCAGCTAGCGGTACTTACGAGCAGTACTTC; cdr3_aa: CASAASGTYEQYF
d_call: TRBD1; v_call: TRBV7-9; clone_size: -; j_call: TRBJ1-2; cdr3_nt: TGTGCCAGCGACCGCGGGACAGGGGGTGGCTACACCTTC; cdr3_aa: CASDRGTGGGYTF
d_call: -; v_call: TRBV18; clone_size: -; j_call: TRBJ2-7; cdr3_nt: TGTGCCAGCTCACCATCAGGTAGCCCGAGCTCCTACGAGCAGTACTTC; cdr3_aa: CASSPSGSPSSYEQYF
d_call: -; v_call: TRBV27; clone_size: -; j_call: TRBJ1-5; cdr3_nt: TGTGCCAGCAGTTTTTCAGGGCCGGCTCAGCCCCAGCATTTT; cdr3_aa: CASSFSGPAQPQHF
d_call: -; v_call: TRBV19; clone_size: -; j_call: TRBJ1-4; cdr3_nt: TGTGCCAGTAGTATATGGGACACGGATAATGAAAAACTGTTTTTT; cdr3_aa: CASSIWDTDNEKLFF
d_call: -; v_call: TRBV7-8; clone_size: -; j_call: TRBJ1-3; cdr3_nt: TGTGCCAGCAGTTTTAGGTCCTCGTTCTCTGGAAACACCATATATTTT; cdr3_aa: CASSFRSSFSGNTIYF
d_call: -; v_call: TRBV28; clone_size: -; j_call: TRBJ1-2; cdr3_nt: TGTGCCAGCAGTTTTCAGGGCTATGGCTACACCTTC; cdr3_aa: CASSFQGYGYTF
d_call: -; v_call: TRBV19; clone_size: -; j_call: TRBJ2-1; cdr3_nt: TGTGCCAGTAGTATTGGGTACAATGAGCAGTTCTTC; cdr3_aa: CASSIGYNEQFF
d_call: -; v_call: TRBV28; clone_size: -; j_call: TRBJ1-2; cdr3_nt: TGTGCCAGCAGTTTAAACTCGGTCGGTGGCTACACCTTC; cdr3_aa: CASSLNSVGGYTF
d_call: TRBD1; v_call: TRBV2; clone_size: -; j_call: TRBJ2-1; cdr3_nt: TGTGCCAGCAGTGACCCAGGGGGCCGTAATGAGCAGTTCTTC; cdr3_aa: CASSDPGGRNEQFF
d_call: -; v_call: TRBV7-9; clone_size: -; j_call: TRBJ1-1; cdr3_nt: TGTGCCAGCAGCTTAGCGTATGCGGGGAACACTGAAGCTTTCTTT; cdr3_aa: CASSLAYAGNTEAFF
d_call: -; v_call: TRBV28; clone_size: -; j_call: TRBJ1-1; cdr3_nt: TGTGCCAGCAAAAGGGACATCGGCCCGGCTTTCTTT; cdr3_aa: CASKRDIGPAFF
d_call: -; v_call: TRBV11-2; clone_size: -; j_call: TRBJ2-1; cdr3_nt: TGTGCCAGCAGCTTAATGCTGGGGACCTACAATGAGCAGTTCTTC; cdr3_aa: CASSLMLGTYNEQFF
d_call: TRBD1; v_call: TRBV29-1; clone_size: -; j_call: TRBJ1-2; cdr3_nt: TGCAGCGGGGGACAGGGGGCGAACTATGGCTACACCTTC; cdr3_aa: CSGGQGANYGYTF
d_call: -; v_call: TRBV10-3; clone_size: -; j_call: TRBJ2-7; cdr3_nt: TGTGCCATCAGCGAAGGGAGTGGATCCTACGAGCAGTACTTC; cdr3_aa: CAISEGSGSYEQYF
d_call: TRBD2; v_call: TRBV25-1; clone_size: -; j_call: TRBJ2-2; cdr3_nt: TGTGCCAGCAGTACAGCGGGAGTGGACACCGGGGAGCTGTTTTTT; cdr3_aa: CASSTAGVDTGELFF
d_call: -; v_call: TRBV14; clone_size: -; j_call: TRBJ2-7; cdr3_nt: TGTGCCAGCAGCTCGGACAGCCTCTCCTACGAGCAGTACTTC; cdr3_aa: CASSSDSLSYEQYF
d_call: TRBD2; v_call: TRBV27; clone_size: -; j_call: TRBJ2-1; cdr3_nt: TGTGCCAGCAGTAGAAGGACAGACGGACTAGCGGGAGGGCCTTTCAATGAGCAGTTCTTC; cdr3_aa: CASSRRTDGLAGGPFNEQFF
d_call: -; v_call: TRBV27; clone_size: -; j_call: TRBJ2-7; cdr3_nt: TGTGCCAGCAGCTATGGGCCGGCAGGGACCTACGAGCAGTACTTC; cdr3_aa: CASSYGPAGTYEQYF
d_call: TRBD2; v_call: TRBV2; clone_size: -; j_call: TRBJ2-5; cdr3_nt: TGTGCCACAAGAAAAGGGCTAGCGGGAGGCCCCCAAGAGACCCAGTACTTC; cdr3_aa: CATRKGLAGGPQETQYF
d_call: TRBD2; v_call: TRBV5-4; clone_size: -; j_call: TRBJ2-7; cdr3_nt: TGTGCCAGCAGCTTCGGACTAGCGGGAGACGAGCAGTACTTC; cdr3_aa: CASSFGLAGDEQYF
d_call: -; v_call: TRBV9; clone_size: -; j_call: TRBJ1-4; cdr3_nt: TGTGCCAGCAGCCCCTACGGGATCCCTGAGGAAAAACTGTTTTTT; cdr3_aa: CASSPYGIPEEKLFF
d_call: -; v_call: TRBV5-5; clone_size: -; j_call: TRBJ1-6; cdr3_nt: TGTGCCAGCAGCTTCGATTTCACGTTAAAGGGGAATTCACCCCTCCACTTT; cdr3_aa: CASSFDFTLKGNSPLHF